Listed below are T cell receptor beta chains from one sample, sequenced in a study of shared clonotypes between healthy human individuals. Data came from immunoSEQ multiplex PCR; TCRdb stores just in-frame clones and leaves some out. The sample includes about 690,000 clones, roughly 91% of them seen just once. What was sequenced was memory CD8+ T cells from PBMCs. These receptors came from a man younger than 35 in good health. Some clones in this sample may be carry-over from other donors' samples. Each CDR3 is given with its conserved first and last residue. D genes are given only for firm matches. Only part of the rows carry a size: once, few, many, or a class if the clone is expanded.

clone_size	j_call	d_call	v_call	cdr3_nt	cdr3_aa
NA	TRBJ2-1	NA	TRBV28	TGTGCCAGCAGTTTACGACCCAACAATGAGCAGTTCTTC	CASSLRPNNEQFF
NA	TRBJ2-4	NA	TRBV9	TGTGCCAGCAGCGAGGACGAAGGGTTAGCCAAAAACATTCAGTACTTC	CASSEDEGLAKNIQYF
NA	TRBJ2-4	NA	TRBV7-2	TGTGCCAGCAATCTCCGCGGGATCTCTGCCAAAAACATTCAGTACTTC	CASNLRGISAKNIQYF
NA	TRBJ1-1	NA	TRBV9	TGTGCCAGCAGCGTAGCTTCTTTTACCGAAAGACAACCTGAAGCTTTCTTT	CASSVASFTERQPEAFF
NA	TRBJ1-5	NA	TRBV30	TGTGCCTGGAGTGTATGGGGAAATCAGCCCCAGCATTTT	CAWSVWGNQPQHF
NA	TRBJ2-7	NA	TRBV6-1	TGTGCCAGCAGTGCTTTAGGGCTTTCCTACGAGCAGTACTTC	CASSALGLSYEQYF
once	TRBJ2-1	TRBD2	TRBV7-9	TGTGCCAGCAGCCGCCCGAACCCCCTAGCGGGAGCCCATGAGCAGTTCTTC	CASSRPNPLAGAHEQFF
NA	TRBJ2-5	NA	TRBV7-9	TGTGCCAGCAGCTTAGGAGTTACGATGGTGGAGACCCAGTACTTC	CASSLGVTMVETQYF
NA	TRBJ1-2	TRBD1	TRBV19	TGTGCCAGTAGGGGACAGGGGAACTATGGCTACACCTTC	CASRGQGNYGYTF
NA	TRBJ2-5	NA	TRBV28	TGTGCCAGCAGTCACCGGATCCTGGGACCCCGAAAAGAAAGGGAGACCCAGTACTTC	CASSHRILGPRKERETQYF
NA	TRBJ2-1	NA	TRBV9	TGTGCCAGCAGCCCGACTACGGCGGAGAAAGACAATGAGCAGTTCTTC	CASSPTTAEKDNEQFF
NA	TRBJ2-5	NA	TRBV2	TGTGCCAGCAGTGAAAAAGAGGAGAAGGAGACCCAGTACTTC	CASSEKEEKETQYF
NA	TRBJ2-7	TRBD1	TRBV9	TGTGCCAGCAGCGCCGGGGCAGGGGGCTCCTACGAGCAGTACTTC	CASSAGAGGSYEQYF
NA	TRBJ1-1	NA	TRBV15	TGTGCCACCAGCAGGAAGGGGCCTGAAGCTTTCTTT	CATSRKGPEAFF
NA	TRBJ2-7	TRBD1	TRBV7-9	TGTGCCAGCAGCCCTAGGGACAGGGACTACGAGCAGTACTTC	CASSPRDRDYEQYF
NA	TRBJ2-7	TRBD1	TRBV5-1	TGCGCCAGCAGCACCTACCGGGACAGCGGAGTCTACGAGCAGTACTTC	CASSTYRDSGVYEQYF